The clone carrying this T cell receptor (beta chain) appeared once. Its target is unknown. Use of 60 Vbeta and 13 Jbeta primers characterized the PCR. Using immunoSEQ multiplex PCR, the repertoire was profiled, and TCRdb retains in-frame clones only, with some absent. The repertoire holds 100,000 to 150,000 clones, with 70% to 80% as singletons. This entry comes from a study of cytomegalovirus exposure and HLA in healthy donors. Study-wide results and caveats: Later on, a genetic analysis was performed. It linked a missense variant in DCLRE1C with V- and J-gene trimming of TCR beta. Cytomegalovirus association was listed for 150 to 200 TCR beta chains.

Germline V CDR1 and CDR2: SGHTA, FQGNSA. The V and J ends lost 4 bases and 7 bases, in that order; junction bases with no gene match: 8. CDR3 length: 15 residues. The sample comprised PBMCs. The chain couples TRBV7-2 to TRBJ1-3; 9 nucleotides agree with TRBD1. The sequence derives from a man in his fifties or sixties in good health and CMV-seronegative. The CDR3 reads CASSSDRGIANTIYF. The CDR3 bases are TGTGCCAGCAGCTCTGACAGGGGGATAGCGAACACCATATATTTT.